These 7 T cell receptor beta chains were all obtained from the same sample, sequenced in a study of CXCR3-negative and CXCR3-positive naive CD8 T cells. With UMI labels, 5' RACE was used to prepare the TRB cDNA libraries. TCRdb reprocessed the 5' RACE reads, keeping one entry per CDR3 protein, no DNA. The sample has tens of thousands of distinct CDR3 sequences. The sequencing sample was made of memory CD8+ T cells from blood. The receptors stem from a human donor in good health. Some clones in this sample may be carry-over from other donors' samples.

The chain combines TRBV7-2 with TRBJ2-7; TCRdb returns TRBD2, unconfirmable since there is no DNA. The CDR3 consists of 15 residues. Germline CDR1 is SGHTA and CDR2 is FQGNSA. CDR3 loop: CASSHLAGGSYEQYF.

The rearrangement uses TRBV29-1 and TRBJ1-2; the D gene TCRdb calls, TRBD1, cannot be checked with no DNA. Germline values: CDR1 SQVTM, CDR2 ANQGSEA. This CDR3 has 14 amino acids. CDR3: CSVGAPDSGNGYTF.

The chain has TRBV4-2 and TRBJ2-7. The CDR3 is 13 residues long. Per germline, CDR1 LGHNA and CDR2 YNFKEQ. CDR3 in amino acids: CASSQERFYEQYF.

The chain joins TRBV7-9 to TRBJ2-3. This CDR3 has 12 residues. CDR1 and CDR2 (germline): SEHNR, FQNEAQ (reference sequence). CDR3 sequence: CASSLSGDTQYF.

V gene TRBV7-8 combines with J gene TRBJ2-7; TCRdb indicates TRBD1, and absent DNA this call remains unverified. The V gene's germline CDR1 is SGHVS and CDR2 FQNEAQ. CDR3 length: 12 amino acids. The CDR3 loop reads CASRDNSYEQYF.

V usage is TRBV29-1 and J usage is TRBJ2-7; the TRBD1 assignment by TCRdb is unverifiable without DNA. Looked up from germline, CDR1 is SQVTM and CDR2 is ANQGSEA. The CDR3 totals 12 residues. The CDR3 sequence is CSVEAGTHEQYF.

This CDR3 is CASSYSSGGAYEQYF. J is TRBJ2-7 and V is TRBV6-5. Germline-derived CDR1 and CDR2 are MNHEY and SVGAGI. The CDR3 sequence is 15 residues long.